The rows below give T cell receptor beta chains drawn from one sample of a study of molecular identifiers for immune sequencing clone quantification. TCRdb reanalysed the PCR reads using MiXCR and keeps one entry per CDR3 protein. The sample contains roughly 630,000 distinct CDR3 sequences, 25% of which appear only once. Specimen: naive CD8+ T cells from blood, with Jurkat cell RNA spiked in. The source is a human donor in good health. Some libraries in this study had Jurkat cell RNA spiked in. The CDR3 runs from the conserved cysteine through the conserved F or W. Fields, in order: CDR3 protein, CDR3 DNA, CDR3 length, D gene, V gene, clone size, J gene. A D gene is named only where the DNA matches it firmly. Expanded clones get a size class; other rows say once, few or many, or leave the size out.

CDR3 protein: CASSLVTGGLYEQYF; CDR3 DNA: TGTGCCAGCAGCTTAGTGACGGGGGGCCTTTACGAGCAGTACTTC; CDR3 length: 15; D gene: .; V gene: TRBV11-2; clone size: .; J gene: TRBJ2-7
CDR3 protein: CASSPRTAMNTEAFF; CDR3 DNA: TGTGCCAGCAGCCCGAGGACAGCGATGAACACTGAAGCTTTCTTT; CDR3 length: 15; D gene: .; V gene: TRBV14; clone size: many; J gene: TRBJ1-1
CDR3 protein: CASGLSPGNTEAFF; CDR3 DNA: TGTGCTAGTGGTTTGTCCCCTGGGAACACTGAAGCTTTCTTT; CDR3 length: 14; D gene: .; V gene: TRBV12-5; clone size: many; J gene: TRBJ1-1
CDR3 protein: CASTVRQGALDTQYF; CDR3 DNA: TGTGCCAGCACAGTCAGACAGGGGGCTTTAGATACGCAGTATTTT; CDR3 length: 15; D gene: TRBD1; V gene: TRBV12-3/TRBV12-4; clone size: many; J gene: TRBJ2-3
CDR3 protein: CASSYSPRVDIEKLFF; CDR3 DNA: TGTGCCAGCAGTTACTCCCCCAGGGTCGATATTGAAAAACTGTTTTTT; CDR3 length: 16; D gene: .; V gene: TRBV6-5; clone size: few; J gene: TRBJ1-4
CDR3 protein: CATSRDLSNQPQHF; CDR3 DNA: TGTGCCACCAGCAGAGACCTCTCCAATCAGCCCCAGCATTTT; CDR3 length: 14; D gene: .; V gene: TRBV15; clone size: many; J gene: TRBJ1-5
CDR3 protein: CASSHLGNLAGIQETQYF; CDR3 DNA: TGTGCCAGCAGCCATCTCGGTAATTTAGCGGGGATCCAAGAGACCCAGTACTTC; CDR3 length: 18; D gene: TRBD2; V gene: TRBV7-9; clone size: few; J gene: TRBJ2-5
CDR3 protein: CASKETGETQYF; CDR3 DNA: TGTGCCAGCAAAGAGACCGGGGAGACCCAGTACTTC; CDR3 length: 12; D gene: .; V gene: TRBV6-5; clone size: .; J gene: TRBJ2-5
CDR3 protein: CATSAGRYNEQFF; CDR3 DNA: TGTGCCACCAGTGCGGGCCGTTACAATGAGCAGTTCTTC; CDR3 length: 13; D gene: .; V gene: TRBV24-1; clone size: few; J gene: TRBJ2-1
CDR3 protein: CAWDSGTSTDTQYF; CDR3 DNA: TGTGCCTGGGATTCAGGGACAAGCACAGATACGCAGTATTTT; CDR3 length: 14; D gene: .; V gene: TRBV30; clone size: many; J gene: TRBJ2-3
CDR3 protein: CASSVTGAGELFF; CDR3 DNA: TGTGCCAGTAGTGTGACAGGGGCCGGGGAGCTGTTTTTT; CDR3 length: 13; D gene: TRBD1; V gene: TRBV19; clone size: .; J gene: TRBJ2-2
CDR3 protein: CASSLGTGNYEQYF; CDR3 DNA: TGCGCCAGCAGCTTGGGGACAGGGAACTACGAGCAGTACTTC; CDR3 length: 14; D gene: TRBD1; V gene: TRBV14; clone size: many; J gene: TRBJ2-7
CDR3 protein: CSATPEDTGSYEQYF; CDR3 DNA: TGCAGTGCCACACCCGAGGACACCGGCTCCTACGAGCAGTACTTC; CDR3 length: 15; D gene: .; V gene: TRBV20-1; clone size: many; J gene: TRBJ2-7
CDR3 protein: CASSYSWENTEAFF; CDR3 DNA: TGTGCCAGCAGTTACAGCTGGGAGAACACTGAAGCTTTCTTT; CDR3 length: 14; D gene: .; V gene: TRBV6-2/TRBV6-3; clone size: many; J gene: TRBJ1-1
CDR3 protein: CSATQGGTDTEAFF; CDR3 DNA: TGCAGTGCTACCCAAGGGGGGACGGACACTGAAGCTTTCTTT; CDR3 length: 14; D gene: .; V gene: TRBV20-1; clone size: .; J gene: TRBJ1-1
CDR3 protein: CSSSAPGGTGDTGGLFF; CDR3 DNA: TGTTCCAGCAGCGCCCCTGGAGGGACAGGGGACACCGGGGGGCTGTTTTTT; CDR3 length: 17; D gene: TRBD1; V gene: TRBV9; clone size: once; J gene: TRBJ2-2
CDR3 protein: CASSKSDRSPTVQPQHF; CDR3 DNA: TGTGCCAGCAGCAAATCCGACAGGTCCCCGACCGTTCAGCCCCAGCATTTT; CDR3 length: 17; D gene: .; V gene: TRBV21-1; clone size: many; J gene: TRBJ1-5
CDR3 protein: CASQARTAGKGTDTQYF; CDR3 DNA: TGTGCCAGCCAAGCTCGGACCGCCGGAAAAGGGACAGATACGCAGTATTTT; CDR3 length: 17; D gene: .; V gene: TRBV6-2/TRBV6-3; clone size: .; J gene: TRBJ2-3
CDR3 protein: CASNPGANYGYTF; CDR3 DNA: TGTGCCAGTAACCCAGGCGCTAACTATGGCTACACCTTC; CDR3 length: 13; D gene: .; V gene: TRBV19; clone size: many; J gene: TRBJ1-2
CDR3 protein: CASSEVAGVYNSPLHF; CDR3 DNA: TGTGCCAGCAGTGAAGTGGCAGGGGTGTATAATTCACCCCTCCACTTT; CDR3 length: 16; D gene: .; V gene: TRBV6-1; clone size: few; J gene: TRBJ1-6
CDR3 protein: CASSIVVGNQPQHF; CDR3 DNA: TGTGCCAGTAGTATAGTCGTGGGCAATCAGCCCCAGCATTTT; CDR3 length: 14; D gene: .; V gene: TRBV19; clone size: few; J gene: TRBJ1-5
CDR3 protein: CASSLVHSGANVLTF; CDR3 DNA: TGCGCCAGCAGCTTAGTTCACTCTGGGGCCAACGTCCTGACTTTC; CDR3 length: 15; D gene: .; V gene: TRBV5-1; clone size: many; J gene: TRBJ2-6
CDR3 protein: CSVTGTGGHEQYF; CDR3 DNA: TGCAGCGTGACCGGGACAGGGGGCCACGAGCAGTACTTC; CDR3 length: 13; D gene: TRBD1; V gene: TRBV29-1; clone size: many; J gene: TRBJ2-7
CDR3 protein: CASSPSRILTGALWTEAFF; CDR3 DNA: TGCGCCAGCAGCCCCTCTCGGATATTGACAGGGGCGTTGTGGACTGAAGCTTTCTTT; CDR3 length: 19; D gene: TRBD1; V gene: TRBV4-3; clone size: .; J gene: TRBJ1-1
CDR3 protein: CAWSVGEDEQFF; CDR3 DNA: TGTGCCTGGAGTGTAGGGGAAGACGAGCAGTTCTTC; CDR3 length: 12; D gene: .; V gene: TRBV30; clone size: few; J gene: TRBJ2-1
CDR3 protein: CASSQGPTDYYEQYF; CDR3 DNA: TGCGCCAGCAGCCAAGGTCCAACAGACTACTACGAGCAGTACTTC; CDR3 length: 15; D gene: .; V gene: TRBV4-1; clone size: once; J gene: TRBJ2-7
CDR3 protein: CASLSGTDTQYF; CDR3 DNA: TGTGCCAGCCTTAGCGGCACAGATACGCAGTATTTT; CDR3 length: 12; D gene: .; V gene: TRBV2; clone size: many; J gene: TRBJ2-3
CDR3 protein: CASSPSDRGNIEAFF; CDR3 DNA: TGTGCCAGCAGTCCAAGCGACAGGGGGAATATTGAAGCTTTCTTT; CDR3 length: 15; D gene: TRBD1; V gene: TRBV6-5; clone size: many; J gene: TRBJ1-1
CDR3 protein: CSARAPNTEALF; CDR3 DNA: TGCAGTGCTAGGGCCCCGAACACTGAAGCTCTCTTT; CDR3 length: 12; D gene: .; V gene: TRBV20-1; clone size: .; J gene: TRBJ1-1
CDR3 protein: CASRPRDSNQMNTEAFF; CDR3 DNA: TGTGCCAGCAGGCCCCGGGACAGTAACCAGATGAACACTGAAGCTTTCTTT; CDR3 length: 17; D gene: TRBD1; V gene: TRBV6-2/TRBV6-3; clone size: few; J gene: TRBJ1-1
CDR3 protein: CSVVPPLATDTQYF; CDR3 DNA: TGCAGCGTTGTTCCCCCGTTAGCCACAGATACGCAGTATTTT; CDR3 length: 14; D gene: .; V gene: TRBV29-1; clone size: many; J gene: TRBJ2-3
CDR3 protein: CAWSYTSTDTQYF; CDR3 DNA: TGTGCCTGGAGTTACACTAGCACAGATACGCAGTATTTT; CDR3 length: 13; D gene: .; V gene: TRBV30; clone size: many; J gene: TRBJ2-3
CDR3 protein: CASSNSGTGDTPNYGYTF; CDR3 DNA: TGCGCCAGCAGCAATTCCGGGACAGGGGATACACCTAACTATGGCTACACCTTC; CDR3 length: 18; D gene: TRBD1; V gene: TRBV5-1; clone size: .; J gene: TRBJ1-2
CDR3 protein: CASAGTTAEQYF; CDR3 DNA: TGTGCCAGTGCCGGGACAACTGCCGAGCAGTACTTC; CDR3 length: 12; D gene: .; V gene: TRBV19; clone size: few; J gene: TRBJ2-7
CDR3 protein: CSAHGQMNTEAFF; CDR3 DNA: TGCAGTGCTCACGGACAGATGAACACTGAAGCTTTCTTT; CDR3 length: 13; D gene: .; V gene: TRBV20-1; clone size: many; J gene: TRBJ1-1
CDR3 protein: CASSGEGQGDEAQYF; CDR3 DNA: TGTGCCAGCAGCGGGGAAGGACAGGGCGACGAGGCCCAGTACTTC; CDR3 length: 15; D gene: TRBD1; V gene: TRBV9; clone size: few; J gene: TRBJ2-5
CDR3 protein: CASSLSVGSTEAFF; CDR3 DNA: TGTGCCAGCAGTTTATCAGTGGGCAGCACTGAAGCTTTCTTT; CDR3 length: 14; D gene: .; V gene: TRBV12-3/TRBV12-4; clone size: few; J gene: TRBJ1-1
CDR3 protein: CASSLAPGPTYYAPYF; CDR3 DNA: TGTGCCAGCAGCTTAGCACCGGGCCCTACGTACTACGCGCCGTACTTC; CDR3 length: 16; D gene: .; V gene: TRBV7-8; clone size: .; J gene: TRBJ2-7
CDR3 protein: CAGSLGQGGEQYF; CDR3 DNA: TGTGCCGGCAGCTTAGGACAGGGCGGTGAGCAGTACTTC; CDR3 length: 13; D gene: TRBD1; V gene: TRBV7-7; clone size: .; J gene: TRBJ2-7
CDR3 protein: CASSLGESGDTIYF; CDR3 DNA: TGCGCCAGCAGCTTGGGGGAGTCTGGAGACACCATATATTTT; CDR3 length: 14; D gene: .; V gene: TRBV5-1; clone size: .; J gene: TRBJ1-3
CDR3 protein: CASSVGTTEPQETQYF; CDR3 DNA: TGTGCCAGCAGCGTAGGGACGACAGAGCCCCAAGAGACCCAGTACTTC; CDR3 length: 16; D gene: .; V gene: TRBV9; clone size: few; J gene: TRBJ2-5
CDR3 protein: CASSLYGTAQETQYF; CDR3 DNA: TGCGCCAGCAGCTTGTACGGGACAGCCCAAGAGACCCAGTACTTC; CDR3 length: 15; D gene: TRBD1; V gene: TRBV5-1; clone size: many; J gene: TRBJ2-5